Listed here are 19 T cell receptor beta chains from one sample, sequenced in a study of blood T cell repertoires in COVID-19. Clones were sequenced by immunoSEQ multiplex PCR, and TCRdb holds only the in-frame ones, with some missing. The sample lists about 130,000 clones, around nine tenths occurring once. The sample consisted of peripheral blood. These receptors were collected from a man aged 50 to 60 with active COVID-19.

The chain uses TRBV29-1 and TRBJ2-2, with a tentative D call TRBD2 (5 bases). The CDR3 sequence is 14 residues long. V was cut by 4 bases and J by 7 bases, with 16 bases left in between. In germline, CDR1 is SQVTM, CDR2 ANQGSEA. The CDR3 DNA sequence: TGCAGCGTTGGATCAGCGGCCGACATCGGGGAGCTGTTTTTT. It is translated as CSVGSAADIGELFF.

V gene TRBV19 combines with J gene TRBJ1-3; possibly TRBD1 for D (5 bases). Germline V gives CDR1 LNHDA, CDR2 SQIVND (reference sequence). The CDR3 consists of 17 residues. The V end was cut by 3 bases, the J end by 8 bases, with 23 bases between. The CDR3 sequence is CASSIRRGPRITDTIYF. The CDR3 coding sequence is TGTGCCAGTAGTATTCGGAGGGGCCCCAGGATTACAGACACCATATATTTT.

The J gene is TRBJ1-5, the V gene TRBV15, with TRBD1 as a possible D gene (6 bases). V dropped 3 bases and J dropped 3 bases, with 18 bases sitting between them. Germline V CDR1 and CDR2: LNHNV, YYDKDF (reference sequence). The CDR3 has 17 amino acids. The CDR3 reads CATSRGNRGGLNQPQHF. The CDR3 DNA sequence: TGTGCCACCAGCAGGGGTAATAGGGGGGGTCTCAATCAGCCCCAGCATTTT. Together with reference TRBV15 and TRBJ1-5, the CDR3 gives the full variable domain: DAMVIQNPRYQVTQFGKPVTLSCSQTLNHNVMYWYQQKSSQAPKLLFHYYDKDFNNEADTPDNFQSRRPNTSFCFLDIRSPGLGDTAMYLCATSRGNRGGLNQPQHFGDGTRLSIL.

This clone was seen a few times. This chain links TRBV6-1 with TRBJ1-5; 8 bases match TRBD1. V was pared by 0 bases and J by 5 bases, with 9 bases of the junction left unmatched. The CDR3 runs 17 residues. Germline V gene lookup returns CDR1 MNHNS and CDR2 SASEGT. CDR3 in DNA: TGTGCCAGCAGTGAAGCCCCTGGGGCAGGGGGCCATCAGCCCCAGCATTTT. Translated: CASSEAPGAGGHQPQHF.

The chain employs TRBV7-8 and TRBJ1-1, with D uncertain. Germline V gene lookup returns CDR1 SGHVS and CDR2 FQNEAQ. The CDR3 consists of 19 residues. V gave up 5 bases and J gave up 1 base, with 26 bases separating them. CDR3 amino acids: CASSPRVRSPTGKNTEAFF. The DNA of the CDR3 is TGTGCCAGCAGCCCTCGGGTTCGGTCTCCGACCGGTAAGAACACTGAAGCTTTCTTT.

The chain is built from TRBV5-1 and TRBJ2-3; 9 bases map to TRBD2. Germline V gives CDR1 SGHRS, CDR2 YFSETQ. The CDR3 runs 17 residues. Losses at the gene ends were 4 bases for V and 5 bases for J; bases not matched to a gene: 14. DNA for the CDR3: TGCGCCAGCAGCCTTTTCCCTAGCGGGGTGTCTGGAGATACGCAGTATTTT. It yields the protein CASSLFPSGVSGDTQYF.

V is TRBV2 and J is TRBJ2-7; 11 nucleotides match TRBD2. The CDR3 runs 16 residues. The trim removed 0 bases at V and 4 bases at J, leaving 5 bases unmatched. Germline V CDR1 and CDR2: SNHLY, FYNNEI. CDR3 nucleotide sequence: TGTGCCAGCAGTGAAGCAGCTAGCGGGGGGTATTACGAGCAGTACTTC. Translation gives CASSEAASGGYYEQYF.

The chain links TRBV5-1 to TRBJ2-4, with 11 bases matching TRBD2. Germline V gene sequence: CDR1 SGHRS, CDR2 YFSETQ. CDR3 length: 16 amino acids. V lost 0 bases and J lost 9; bases outside the gene matches: 8. CDR3: CASSLGGTSGRPIQYF. In DNA form, the CDR3 reads TGCGCCAGCAGCTTGGGTGGGACTAGCGGTCGCCCCATTCAGTACTTC.

This clone was found a few times. The V gene is TRBV9, the J gene TRBJ2-1; 14 bases fit TRBD2. The CDR3 spans 16 residues. The trim removed 2 bases at V and 8 bases at J, leaving 6 bases unmatched. Per the germline V gene, CDR1 is SGDLS and CDR2 is YYNGEE. This CDR3 reads CASSVGLAGGFDEQFF. The CDR3 bases are TGTGCCAGCAGCGTCGGACTAGCGGGAGGATTCGATGAGCAGTTCTTC.

The V and J genes are TRBV4-1 and TRBJ1-1; 7 bases align to TRBD1. Germline CDR1 is MGHRA and CDR2 is YSYEKL. Trimming removed 4 bases from V and 3 bases from J; junction bases left unmatched: 11. The CDR3 is 16 residues long. CDR3 protein: CASSRGTGVEYTEAFF. The CDR3 DNA reads as TGCGCCAGCAGCCGAGGTACAGGGGTGGAGTACACTGAAGCTTTCTTT.

The chain joins TRBV2 to TRBJ1-1; possibly TRBD1 for D (5 bases). CDR1 SNHLY and CDR2 FYNNEI come from the germline V gene. CDR3 length equals 13 residues. Trimming took 4 bases from V and 2 from J, leaving 8 bases between them. CDR3 sequence reads: CASSADKNTEAFF. The DNA of the CDR3 is TGTGCCAGCAGTGCGGACAAAAACACTGAAGCTTTCTTT.

The V call is TRBV11-3, the J call TRBJ2-3, with a weak D call TRBD2 (6 bases). V lost 5 bases and J 4 bases, leaving 22 bases between the germline ends. The germline V gene encodes CDR1 SGHNT and CDR2 YENEEA. CDR3 length equals 17 residues. The CDR3 here is CASSPLDGLSSADTQYF. CDR3 nucleotides: TGTGCCAGCAGCCCCTTAGACGGACTAAGTAGCGCAGATACGCAGTATTTT.

This clone was observed a single time. The V and J genes are TRBV3-1 (or the pseudogene TRBV3-2) and TRBJ1-2; a weak D match, TRBD1 (5 bases). This CDR3 is built from 14 residues. V dropped 5 bases and J dropped 6 bases, with 16 bases sitting between them. CDR1 is LGHDT and CDR2 is YNNKEL in the germline V gene (reference sequence). In DNA, the CDR3 is TGTGCCAGCAGCGGAGGGGTGAGGCAAGATGGCTACACCTTC. Translating it yields CASSGGVRQDGYTF.

This chain uses TRBV11-3 with TRBJ2-7, with D possibly being TRBD1 (5 bases). In germline, CDR1 is SGHNT, CDR2 YENEEA. The CDR3 contains 14 residues. Trimming took off 1 base at V and 1 base at J, with 8 bases between the two ends. The CDR3 loop reads CASSLGRTSYEQYV. CDR3 DNA: TGTGCCAGCAGCTTAGGCAGGACATCCTACGAGCAGTACGTC.

V is TRBV9 and J is TRBJ2-2; the match to TRBD1 covers 7 bases. The germline V gene has CDR1 SGDLS and CDR2 YYNGEE. The CDR3 totals 17 residues. The junction had 9 bases not matched to a gene; V was cut back by 0 bases and J by 4 bases. CDR3 coding DNA: TGTGCCAGCAGCGTAGCTACAGGGGTGGCGGGCACCGGGGAGCTGTTTTTT. Translated, it gives CASSVATGVAGTGELFF. Based on the CDR3 plus reference TRBV9 and TRBJ2-2, the full variable domain is DSGVTQTPKHLITATGQRVTLRCSPRSGDLSVYWYQQSLDQGLQFLIQYYNGEERAKGNILERFSAQQFPDLHSELNLSSLELGDSALYFCASSVATGVAGTGELFFGEGSRLTVL.

The chain couples TRBV29-1 to TRBJ1-1, with 7 bases fitting TRBD1. Germline trimming cut 2 bases from V and 0 bases from J; bases unmatched to any gene: 3. Looked up from germline, CDR1 is SQVTM and CDR2 is ANQGSEA. The CDR3 totals 14 residues. DNA for the CDR3: TGCAGCGTTGAACAGGGGGTGGTGAACACTGAAGCTTTCTTT. This sequence encodes CSVEQGVVNTEAFF.

The rearrangement uses TRBV5-1 and TRBJ1-1; D might be TRBD1 (5 bases). V was shortened by 5 bases and J by 6 bases, with 8 bases between the two germline ends. The CDR3 has 11 residues. Germline CDR1 is SGHRS and CDR2 is YFSETQ. The CDR3 DNA reads as TGCGCCAGCAGGGAGGGGCCTGAAGCTTTCTTT. It yields the protein CASREGPEAFF.

This clone was picked up one time. The genes are TRBV5-6 and TRBJ1-6; no clear D gene. Trimming removed 4 bases at V and 0 bases at J, with 14 bases between. The CDR3 consists of 17 residues. Germline V gives CDR1 SGHDT, CDR2 YYEEEE. CDR3 residues: CASSASDRYSYNSPLHF. The DNA of the CDR3 is TGTGCCAGCAGCGCGAGCGACCGATACTCCTATAATTCACCCCTCCACTTT.

The chain carries TRBV2 and TRBJ1-2; 9 positions agree with TRBD1. Germline V CDR1 and CDR2: SNHLY, FYNNEI. The CDR3 totals 13 residues. The V and J ends lost 5 bases and 8 bases, in that order; junction bases with no gene match: 6. The CDR3 loop is CASSFLGQGGYTF. The CDR3 nucleotides read TGTGCCAGCAGTTTCCTAGGACAGGGGGGCTACACCTTC.